The next 26 T cell receptor beta chains were all read from a single sample in a study of B cell selection in AIRE deficiency. The regulatory T cell sort gate was CD4+CD25hiCD127low/negative. The method was immunoSEQ multiplex PCR; TCRdb's version includes in-frame clones alone and lacks a portion of them. The sample has 20,000 to 25,000 clones; about 95% are singletons. Material for sequencing was Tregs sorted from PBMCs. The receptors derive from a human donor with AIRE deficiency.

The chain couples TRBV5-1 to TRBJ2-7, with D possibly being TRBD2 (7 bases). CDR3 length: 14 residues. V lost 4 bases to trimming and J lost 5 bases, with 16 bases between them. Germline values: CDR1 SGHRS, CDR2 YFSETQ. For the CDR3, the DNA is TGCGCCAGCAGCCCCCCTCGGGGGGCCCACGAGCAGTACTTC. Its translation is CASSPPRGAHEQYF.

The chain uses TRBV9 and TRBJ2-1, with 8 bases aligning to TRBD2. The CDR3 length is 17 residues. Germline loops: CDR1 SGDLS, CDR2 YYNGEE. V was pared by 1 base and J by 8 bases, with 14 bases of the junction left unmatched. DNA of the CDR3: TGTGCCAGCAGCGTAACGATCGGGGTAGCGGGACGCGATGAGCAGTTCTTC. Translated: CASSVTIGVAGRDEQFF.

This chain links TRBV7-9 with TRBJ2-1, with no clear D. CDR1 and CDR2 from the germline V gene are SEHNR and FQNEAQ (reference sequence). Trimming left V 6 bases short and J 6 bases short, with 6 bases between. CDR3 length: 11 residues. The CDR3 reads CASRSGNEQFF. The DNA of the CDR3 is TGTGCCAGCAGGAGTGGCAATGAGCAGTTCTTC. The full variable domain, with the rest looked up from reference TRBV7-9 and TRBJ2-1, is DTGVSQNPRHKITKRGQNVTFRCDPISEHNRLYWYRQTLGQGPEFLTYFQNEAQLEKSRLLSDRFSAERPKGSFSTLEIQRTEQGDSAMYLCASRSGNEQFFGPGTRLTVL.

V is TRBV7-9 and J is TRBJ2-7; no clear D. The germline V gene has CDR1 SEHNR and CDR2 FQNEAQ (reference sequence). The CDR3 has 10 amino acids. Between the trimmed V and J ends, which lost 9 bases and 6 bases, there was a span of 9 bases. The CDR3 region has the DNA TGTGCCAGTGACGGTTCCGAGCAGTACTTC. Amino acid sequence: CASDGSEQYF.

The chain carries TRBV10-3 and TRBJ2-7; 14 nucleotides align to TRBD2. The CDR3 sequence is 16 residues long. Germline-derived CDR1 and CDR2 are ENHRY and SYGVKD. The V and J ends lost 11 bases and 0 bases, in that order; junction bases with no gene match: 9. CDR3 loop: CASRTSGRLSSYEQYF. CDR3 coding DNA: TGTGCCTCAAGGACTAGCGGGAGGCTCAGCTCCTACGAGCAGTACTTC.

V is TRBV30 and J is TRBJ2-2; D call uncertain. Germline V gene lookup returns CDR1 GTSNPN and CDR2 SVGIG (reference sequence). The CDR3 extends over 14 amino acids. V gave up 8 bases and J gave up 0 bases, with 13 bases separating them. The CDR3 DNA reads TGTGCCCTTTTCCCCAAGACGAACACCGGGGAGCTGTTTTTT. It encodes CALFPKTNTGELFF.

The sample holds one count of this clone. The rearrangement uses TRBV11-3 and TRBJ2-4; 8 bases are a match to TRBD1. The V gene end was trimmed by 5 bases and the J gene end by 8 bases; junction bases not matched to a gene: 5. Germline CDR1 reads SGHNT; CDR2 reads YENEEA. The length of the CDR3 is 13 residues. The DNA for the CDR3 is TGTGCCAGCAGCGACAGGGGCGCGGACATTCAGTACTTC. Encoded protein: CASSDRGADIQYF.

V and J are TRBV15 and TRBJ2-3; 13 nucleotides line up with TRBD2. Looked up from germline, CDR1 is LNHNV and CDR2 is YYDKDF (reference sequence). J lost 3 bases, V lost 5 bases, and 5 bases had no gene match. This CDR3 is built from 16 residues. CDR3 nucleotides: TGTGCCACCAGCCCCCGGACTAGCGGGAGAACAGATACGCAGTATTTT. It is translated as CATSPRTSGRTDTQYF.

The gene calls are TRBV5-4 and TRBJ1-2; D may be TRBD1 (5 bases). CDR3 length: 13 residues. Germline CDR1 reads SGHNT; CDR2 reads YYREEE (reference sequence). Trimming took off 0 bases at V and 6 bases at J, with 9 bases between the two ends. In DNA form, the CDR3 reads TGTGCCAGCAGCTTGGACAGGCGGAATGGCTACACCTTC. Protein: CASSLDRRNGYTF.

The chain couples TRBV4-3 to TRBJ2-7; D is unresolved. CDR1 is LGHNA, CDR2 YSLEER, per germline. The length of the CDR3 is 16 residues. V was cut by 0 bases and J by 3 bases, with 15 bases left in between. CDR3 coding DNA: TGCGCCAGCAGCCAAGATAGGCTCGACGCTTTCTACGAGCAGTACTTC. Residues: CASSQDRLDAFYEQYF.

The gene calls are TRBV28 and TRBJ2-5; D may match TRBD1 or TRBD2 (5 bases each). The V gene's germline CDR1 is MDHEN and CDR2 SYDVKM. The CDR3 extends over 13 amino acids. The CDR3 spells CASGTSYQETQYF. CDR3 DNA: TGTGCTTCCGGGACGTCTTACCAAGAGACCCAGTACTTC.

J is TRBJ2-5 and V is TRBV5-8; 11 bases line up with TRBD1. Germline trimming cut 0 bases from V and 2 bases from J; bases unmatched to any gene: 9. CDR3 length: 18 amino acids. Per the germline V gene, CDR1 is SGHTS and CDR2 is YDEGEE. The CDR3 DNA follows: TGTGCCAGCAGCTTGGCCAGGACAGGGGGCGATTTGCAAGAGACCCAGTACTTC. It yields the protein CASSLARTGGDLQETQYF. Full variable domain (missing parts from reference TRBV5-8 and TRBJ2-5): EAGVTQSPTHLIKTRGQQATLRCSPISGHTSVYWYQQALGLGLQFLLWYDEGEERNRGNFPPRFSGRQFPNYSSELNVNALELEDSALYLCASSLARTGGDLQETQYFGPGTRLLVL.

V is TRBV28 and J is TRBJ1-5, with no clear D. Germline V gene lookup returns CDR1 MDHEN and CDR2 SYDVKM. The V end was cut by 8 bases, the J end by 0 bases, with 5 bases between. CDR3 length equals 12 residues. CDR3 region: CASENSNQPQHF. In DNA, the CDR3 is TGTGCCAGCGAGAATAGCAATCAGCCCCAGCATTTT.

CDR3 sequence reads: CASSLDLLAGVTGELFF. As DNA, the CDR3 is TGTGCCAGCAGCTTAGATCTCCTAGCGGGAGTTACCGGGGAGCTGTTTTTT. V and J are TRBV7-2 and TRBJ2-2, with TRBD2 matching over 10 bases. After removal of 1 base from V and 5 bases from J, the junction contained 7 bases not matched to a gene. This CDR3 region has 17 residues. Per germline, CDR1 SGHTA and CDR2 FQGNSA. The full variable domain, with the rest looked up from reference TRBV7-2 and TRBJ2-2, is GAGVSQSPSNKVTEKGKDVELRCDPISGHTALYWYRQSLGQGLEFLIYFQGNSAPDKSGLPSDRFSAERTGGSVSTLTIQRTQQEDSAVYLCASSLDLLAGVTGELFFGEGSRLTVL.

This chain uses TRBV18 with TRBJ2-5; 9 bases agree with TRBD1. Germline-derived CDR1 and CDR2 are KGHSH and LQKENI. The CDR3 is 16 amino acids. V was pared by 2 bases and J by 1 base, with 5 bases of the junction left unmatched. CDR3 protein: CASSPGTGTIQETQYF. CDR3 sequence (DNA): TGTGCCAGCTCACCAGGGACAGGGACTATCCAAGAGACCCAGTACTTC.

Here the CDR3 DNA reads TGCGCCAGCAACCGAGAGGGACTGAGCTACGAGCAGTACTTC. Translation gives CASNREGLSYEQYF. The V call is TRBV5-1, the J call TRBJ2-7; the D gene is possibly TRBD2 (6 bases). CDR1 is SGHRS and CDR2 is YFSETQ in the germline V gene. Trimming took 6 bases from V and 3 from J, leaving 16 bases between them. The CDR3 length is 14 residues.

Here the CDR3 DNA reads TGTGCCAGCAGCCCCACTAGCGGGAGGGCCGCAGATACGCAGTATTTT. This translates into CASSPTSGRAADTQYF. V is TRBV4-2 and J is TRBJ2-3, with TRBD2 matching 13 bases. CDR3 size: 16 residues. Per germline, CDR1 LGHNA and CDR2 YNFKEQ. V was pared by 4 bases and J by 4 bases, with 5 bases of the junction left unmatched.

The chain recombines TRBV10-3 with TRBJ2-3; D is unclear. Deletions cut 1 base from V and 0 bases from J, with 11 bases between. Germline CDR1 reads ENHRY; CDR2 reads SYGVKD. The CDR3 is 16 residues long. CDR3 DNA sequence: TGTGCCATCAGTGAGTGGGCCCTGGGGAGCACAGATACGCAGTATTTT. The encoded protein is CAISEWALGSTDTQYF.

The chain employs TRBV6-1 and TRBJ2-7; D is possibly TRBD2 (6 bases). Germline V gene sequence: CDR1 MNHNS, CDR2 SASEGT. There are 15 residues in the CDR3. The germline V and J ends were trimmed by 3 bases and 5 bases, with 17 bases remaining between them. The CDR3 region is CASSEPGRPLNEQYF. The DNA for the CDR3 is TGTGCCAGCAGTGAGCCGGGGAGGCCCCTGAACGAGCAGTACTTC.

The CDR3 reads CASSYVGDTEAFF. Here the CDR3 DNA reads TGTGCCAGCAGTTACGTGGGGGACACTGAAGCTTTCTTT. The chain joins TRBV6-5 to TRBJ1-1; TRBD1 is a possible D gene (5 bases). The CDR3 is 13 amino acids. CDR1 is MNHEY, CDR2 SVGAGI, per germline. Trimming removed 2 bases from V and 3 bases from J, with 7 bases in between.

V usage is TRBV19 and J usage is TRBJ1-2; D possibly corresponds to TRBD1 (6 bases). In germline, CDR1 is LNHDA, CDR2 SQIVND (reference sequence). CDR3 length: 15 amino acids. Between the trimmed V and J ends, which lost 4 bases and 3 bases, there was a span of 15 bases. CDR3 bases: TGTGCCAGTAGTACTCTCCGGGACATATACTATGGCTACACCTTC. It yields the protein CASSTLRDIYYGYTF. The full variable domain, with the rest looked up from reference TRBV19 and TRBJ1-2, is DGGITQSPKYLFRKEGQNVTLSCEQNLNHDAMYWYRQDPGQGLRLIYYSQIVNDFQKGDIAEGYSVSREKKESFPLTVTSAQKNPTAFYLCASSTLRDIYYGYTFGSGTRLTVV.

CDR3 sequence: CASSPVGRSYEQYF. Written as DNA, the CDR3 is TGTGCCAGCAGCCCGGTGGGACGGTCCTACGAGCAGTACTTC. V and J are TRBV7-9 and TRBJ2-7; D tentatively reads TRBD1 or TRBD2 (5 bases each). The CDR3 covers 14 residues. V gave up 5 bases and J gave up 1 base, with 12 bases separating them. Germline values: CDR1 SEHNR, CDR2 FQNEAQ (reference sequence).

The rearrangement uses TRBV10-2 and TRBJ1-1; unclear D gene. The V end was cut by 0 bases, the J end by 4 bases, with 6 bases between. Germline loops: CDR1 WSHSY, CDR2 SAAADI. The CDR3 extends over 13 amino acids. CDR3 loop: CASSESFSTEAFF. The DNA for the CDR3 is TGCGCCAGCAGTGAGTCGTTCAGCACTGAAGCTTTCTTT.

The chain joins TRBV10-3 to TRBJ2-3; tentative D call: TRBD2 (5 bases). Trimming shortened V by 0 bases and J by 5 bases, and 15 bases separated the two germline ends. Germline V gives CDR1 ENHRY, CDR2 SYGVKD. The CDR3 has 16 residues. The chain's CDR3 is CAISESRSGYVDTQYF. The CDR3 nucleotides are TGTGCCATCAGTGAGTCTAGGAGCGGTTACGTAGATACGCAGTATTTT.

The chain has TRBV5-1 and TRBJ1-4; no firm D call. The CDR3 contains 15 residues. Looked up from germline, CDR1 is SGHRS and CDR2 is YFSETQ. Trimming took 0 bases from V and 3 from J, leaving 9 bases between them. The CDR3 is CASSLDWGANEKLFF. CDR3 bases: TGCGCCAGCAGCTTGGATTGGGGAGCTAATGAAAAACTGTTTTTT.

This rearrangement joins TRBV9 to TRBJ2-6, with TRBD2 as a possible D gene (7 bases). Trimming stripped 0 bases from V and 3 bases from J, with 19 bases between. CDR3 size: 19 residues. CDR1 and CDR2 (germline): SGDLS, YYNGEE. DNA for the CDR3: TGTGCCAGCAGCGTAGCCCCCGGGGGGCGGGCTATTGGGGCCAACGTCCTGACTTTC. Translating gives CASSVAPGGRAIGANVLTF.